This T cell receptor beta chain was obtained from a study of shared clonotypes between healthy human individuals. Study as a whole: Plates per donor: three CD4 naive, three CD4 memory, two CD8 naive, one CD8 memory.

Only in-frame clones appear in the TCRdb table, and some are missing; sequencing was by immunoSEQ multiplex PCR. The sample has hundreds of thousands of clones; about three quarters are singletons. Broader study findings: With a few donors compared, 5% to 5.5% of naive CD4 clonotypes were shared. Relative to clonotypes present in all four donors, those not shared had lower generation probabilities.

The CDR3 is 14 amino acids. The germline V gene encodes CDR1 SGHTA and CDR2 FQGNSA. Trimming took 4 bases from V and 2 from J, leaving 12 bases between them. In this sample, this clone turned up once. What it binds is not known. Donors were Caucasian adults residing in Nashville, Tennessee, USA. The sequence derives from a woman aged 25 to 39 in good health. The chain couples TRBV7-2 to TRBJ2-7; TRBD1 is a possible D gene (6 bases). The sample was memory CD4+ T cells sorted from blood. Specified subset: CD45RA-negative fraction. The CDR3 loop is CASSSDSNAYEQYF. DNA of the CDR3: TGTGCCAGCAGCTCGGACAGTAACGCCTACGAGCAGTACTTC. Using reference TRBV7-2 and TRBJ2-7 for the parts outside the CDR3, the full variable domain is GAGVSQSPSNKVTEKGKDVELRCDPISGHTALYWYRQSLGQGLEFLIYFQGNSAPDKSGLPSDRFSAERTGGSVSTLTIQRTQQEDSAVYLCASSSDSNAYEQYFGPGTRLTVT.